Each of the 17 T cell receptor beta chains below was sequenced from the same sample in a study of cytomegalovirus exposure and HLA in healthy donors. Clones were read by immunoSEQ multiplex PCR, and TCRdb kept only the in-frame ones, dropping some. In the table there are about 120,000 clones, 70% to 90% of which are singletons. The sample consisted of PBMCs. The receptors derive from a woman aged 18 to 35 in good health and CMV-seronegative.

The sample holds a few counts of this clone. The chain is built from TRBV19 and TRBJ1-2; no clear D. The CDR3 extends over 12 amino acids. The V gene lost 7 bases and the J gene lost 10 bases, with 16 bases spanning the gap. Germline V gene sequence: CDR1 LNHDA, CDR2 SQIVND (reference sequence). The DNA of the CDR3 is TGTGCCAGTAATACGGCGGGTACGACCTACACCTTC. Its protein is CASNTAGTTYTF.

The rearrangement joins TRBV28 to TRBJ1-2; the D gene is possibly TRBD1 (5 bases). Germline V gives CDR1 MDHEN, CDR2 SYDVKM. This CDR3 spans 10 amino acids. Trimming removed 9 bases from V and 8 bases from J, with 10 bases in between. CDR3 bases: TGTGCCAGTAGCCAGGGCGGCTACACCTTC. It translates to CASSQGGYTF.

V gene TRBV19 combines with J gene TRBJ2-1, with D unresolved. Germline lookup yields CDR1 LNHDA and CDR2 SQIVND (reference sequence). This CDR3 contains 14 residues. Trimming took off 4 bases at V and 6 bases at J, with 13 bases between the two ends. The CDR3 is CASSTPLTVNEQFF. The CDR3 DNA is TGTGCCAGTAGTACTCCACTTACGGTCAATGAGCAGTTCTTC. The complete variable domain, with remaining parts taken from reference TRBV19 and TRBJ2-1, reads DGGITQSPKYLFRKEGQNVTLSCEQNLNHDAMYWYRQDPGQGLRLIYYSQIVNDFQKGDIAEGYSVSREKKESFPLTVTSAQKNPTAFYLCASSTPLTVNEQFFGPGTRLTVL.

The V gene is TRBV2, the J gene TRBJ1-5; 7 bases are a match to TRBD1. CDR3 length equals 14 residues. Germline V gives CDR1 SNHLY, CDR2 FYNNEI. V lost 6 bases, J lost 2 bases, and 4 bases stayed unmatched. CDR3 nucleotides: TGTGCCAGCAGCTCAGGGGGAGGCAATCAGCCCCAGCATTTT. Translated, it gives CASSSGGGNQPQHF.

The chain joins TRBV29-1 to TRBJ2-7; D remains unclear. Per the germline V gene, CDR1 is SQVTM and CDR2 is ANQGSEA. CDR3 length equals 15 residues. The ends were cut back, 1 base at V and 1 base at J, with 14 bases in the middle. Here the CDR3 reads CSVEGTIDGSYEQYF. The CDR3 nucleotides are TGCAGCGTTGAAGGAACGATAGATGGTTCCTACGAGCAGTACTTC.

CDR3 in DNA: TGTGCCAGCAGCTTAGGGGGGACAGCGAACACCGGGGAGCTGTTTTTT. Its protein is CASSLGGTANTGELFF. This chain connects TRBV11-3 to TRBJ2-2, with TRBD1 matching over 7 bases. V was clipped by 1 base and J by 0 bases; unmatched bases: 2. Per the germline V gene, CDR1 is SGHNT and CDR2 is YENEEA. The CDR3 covers 16 residues.

The genes are TRBV5-1 and TRBJ2-7; 8 bases fit TRBD1. Germline V gene lookup returns CDR1 SGHRS and CDR2 YFSETQ. There are 14 residues in the CDR3. The V gene end was trimmed by 4 bases and the J gene end by 3 bases; junction bases not matched to a gene: 6. The CDR3 DNA reads as TGCGCCAGCAGCGCCGGACAGGGATACTACGAGCAGTACTTC. It encodes CASSAGQGYYEQYF.

V is TRBV27 and J is TRBJ2-5, with D possibly being TRBD1 (6 bases). The CDR3 has 15 residues. V lost 1 base, J lost 4 bases, and 13 bases lay in between. From germline, CDR1 is MNHEY and CDR2 SMNVEV (reference sequence). As DNA, the CDR3 is TGTGCCAGCAGTTTATTACAGGGTGGGAGAGAGACCCAGTACTTC. Its translation is CASSLLQGGRETQYF.

The V and J genes are TRBV7-2 and TRBJ1-4; D may be TRBD1 (5 bases). Trimming removed 3 bases at V and 6 bases at J, with 11 bases between. Germline V gives CDR1 SGHTA, CDR2 FQGNSA. The CDR3 contains 14 residues. In DNA, the CDR3 is TGTGCCAGCAGCTTGGCCGGAGGGGATGAAAAACTGTTTTTT. This sequence encodes CASSLAGGDEKLFF.

This sequence joins TRBV4-2 and TRBJ2-2; 9 bases are shared with TRBD2. Per germline, CDR1 LGHNA and CDR2 YNFKEQ. V gave up 0 bases and J gave up 5 bases; unmatched junction bases: 10. The CDR3 has 18 residues. The DNA of the CDR3 is TGTGCCAGCAGCCAAGATCGGGTTAGCGGGGGCGTGACCGGGGAGCTGTTTTTT. It codes for CASSQDRVSGGVTGELFF.

The rearrangement links TRBV18 to TRBJ2-1, with 10 bases identical to TRBD2. Per germline, CDR1 KGHSH and CDR2 LQKENI. V lost 3 bases and J lost 7; bases outside the gene matches: 6. This CDR3 has 15 amino acids. The DNA of the CDR3 is TGTGCCAGCTCACCGCTAGCGGGAGAGGGGAATGAGCAGTTCTTC. Residues: CASSPLAGEGNEQFF.

The CDR3 is CASSASGGNQPQHF. In DNA form, the CDR3 reads TGTGCCAGCAGTGCGTCCGGGGGAAATCAGCCCCAGCATTTT. The chain is built from TRBV27 and TRBJ1-5; a possible D gene is TRBD1 (5 bases). The germline V and J ends were trimmed by 5 bases and 4 bases, with 12 bases remaining between them. Germline CDR1 is MNHEY and CDR2 is SMNVEV (reference sequence). The CDR3 is 14 amino acids.

The CDR3 reads CASSPPRGSREGGELFF. The CDR3 DNA reads TGTGCCAGCAGTCCCCCCCGGGGTAGCCGGGAGGGCGGGGAGCTGTTTTTT. V gene TRBV27 combines with J gene TRBJ2-2; the match to TRBD2 covers 8 bases. J was trimmed by 7 bases and V by 5 bases; bases with no gene match: 15. This CDR3 contains 17 residues. Germline-derived CDR1 and CDR2 are MNHEY and SMNVEV (reference sequence).

The J gene is TRBJ1-6, the V gene TRBV11-2, with D tentatively TRBD1 (5 bases). The germline gives CDR1 SGHAT, CDR2 FQNNGV. Deletions cut 8 bases from V and 2 bases from J, with 16 bases between. The CDR3 has 16 amino acids. For the CDR3, the DNA is TGTGCCAGCCACCTAGGGGAGGGAGCCTATAATTCACCCCTCCACTTT. This translates into CASHLGEGAYNSPLHF.

This clone was counted a single time. Additional DNA sequences in this sample encode the identical CDR3. The rearrangement links TRBV9 to TRBJ2-1; maybe TRBD1 (5 bases). Trimming stripped 0 bases from V and 4 bases from J, with 8 bases between. In germline, CDR1 is SGDLS, CDR2 YYNGEE. The CDR3 covers 14 residues. The CDR3 sequence is CASSVGQTYNEQFF. Written as DNA, the CDR3 is TGTGCCAGCAGCGTAGGACAGACGTACAATGAGCAGTTCTTC.

About this clone: Other DNA sequences in the same sample also yield this CDR3. The chain joins TRBV5-1 to TRBJ2-1; 8 bases line up with TRBD2. J was trimmed by 4 bases and V by 0 bases; bases with no gene match: 3. The CDR3 runs 15 residues. The germline V gene has CDR1 SGHRS and CDR2 YFSETQ. The CDR3 bases are TGCGCCAGCAGCTTGGAACTAGCGGATTACAATGAGCAGTTCTTC. This gives the protein CASSLELADYNEQFF.

The V gene is TRBV2, the J gene TRBJ2-1, with 7 bases that match TRBD2. The ends lost 7 bases at V and 3 bases at J; junction bases unmatched: 21. Germline V gene lookup returns CDR1 SNHLY and CDR2 FYNNEI. CDR3 size: 19 residues. CDR3 residues: CASIKIGGGVSGVYNEQFF. In nucleotides, the CDR3 is TGTGCCAGCATTAAGATAGGAGGTGGGGTGAGCGGGGTCTACAATGAGCAGTTCTTC.